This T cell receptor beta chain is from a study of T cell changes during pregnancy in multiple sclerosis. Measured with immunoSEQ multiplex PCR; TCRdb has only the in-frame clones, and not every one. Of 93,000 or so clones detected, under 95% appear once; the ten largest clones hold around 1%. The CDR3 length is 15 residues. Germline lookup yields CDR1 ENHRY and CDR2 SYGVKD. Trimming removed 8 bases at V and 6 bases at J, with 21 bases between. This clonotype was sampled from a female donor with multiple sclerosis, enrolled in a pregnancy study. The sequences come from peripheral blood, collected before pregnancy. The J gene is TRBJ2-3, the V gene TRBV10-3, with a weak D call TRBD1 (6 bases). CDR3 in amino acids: CAIGDRLSVADTQYF. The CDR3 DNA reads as TGTGCCATCGGCGACAGGCTCTCAGTGGCGGATACGCAGTATTTT.